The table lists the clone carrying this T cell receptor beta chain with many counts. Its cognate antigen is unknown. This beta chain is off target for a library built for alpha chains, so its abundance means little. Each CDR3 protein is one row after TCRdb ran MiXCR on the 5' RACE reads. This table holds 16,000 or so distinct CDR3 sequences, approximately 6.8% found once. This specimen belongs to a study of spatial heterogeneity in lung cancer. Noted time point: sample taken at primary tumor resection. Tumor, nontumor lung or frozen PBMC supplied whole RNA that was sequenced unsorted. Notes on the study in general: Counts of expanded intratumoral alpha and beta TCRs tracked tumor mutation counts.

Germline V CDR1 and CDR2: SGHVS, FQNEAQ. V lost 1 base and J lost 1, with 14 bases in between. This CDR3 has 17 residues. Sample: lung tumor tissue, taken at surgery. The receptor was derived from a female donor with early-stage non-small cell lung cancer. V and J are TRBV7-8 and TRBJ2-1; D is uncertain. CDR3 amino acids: CASSLGWASLSYNEQFF. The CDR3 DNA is TGTGCCAGCAGCTTAGGGTGGGCTAGTCTTTCCTACAATGAGCAGTTCTTC.